These 32 T cell receptor beta chains were sequenced from one sample in a study of OX40 agonist ivuxolimab in advanced cancers. The repertoire was sequenced with immunoSEQ multiplex PCR; TCRdb's copy has only in-frame clones and lacks some. The table shows around 52,000 clones, with nearly 85% occurring only once. The starting material was CD4+ or CD8+ T cells sorted from blood, obtained in a trial of the OX40 agonist ivuxolimab. Source of these receptors: an adult with an advanced solid tumor such as melanoma, head and neck, liver or kidney cancer.

This chain uses TRBV30 with TRBJ2-7; tentative D call: TRBD1 (5 bases). The V end was cut by 5 bases, the J end by 7 bases, with 21 bases between. Germline V gives CDR1 GTSNPN, CDR2 SVGIG (reference sequence). The CDR3 is 14 residues long. CDR3 bases: TGTGCCTGGGTATCGCTAAGGGGCTCTTGGGAGCAGTACTTC. Residues: CAWVSLRGSWEQYF.

The chain has TRBV14 and TRBJ2-7; a possible D gene is TRBD1 (5 bases). V shed 0 bases and J shed 2 bases, with 11 bases lying between them. The germline V gene has CDR1 SGHDN and CDR2 FVKESK. This CDR3 has 15 amino acids. CDR3 sequence: CASSQDFQGTYEQYF. DNA for the CDR3: TGTGCCAGCAGCCAAGATTTCCAGGGCACCTACGAGCAGTACTTC.

This clone has just one count. V is TRBV30 and J is TRBJ1-3; TRBD1 might be the D (5 bases). CDR1 and CDR2 (germline): GTSNPN, SVGIG (reference sequence). The germline V and J ends were trimmed by 0 bases and 0 bases, with 12 bases remaining between them. CDR3 length: 16 residues. CDR3 DNA: TGTGCCTGGAGTGTGGGTAGGGGAAACTCTGGAAACACCATATATTTT. Translated: CAWSVGRGNSGNTIYF.

The rearrangement joins TRBV6-1 to TRBJ2-5; D not resolved. With 7 bases removed from V and 6 bases from J, the gap between germline ends came to 15 bases. CDR1 and CDR2 from the germline V gene are MNHNS and SASEGT. The CDR3 loop spans 13 amino acids. The CDR3 here is CASIFGRSQTQYF. The CDR3 DNA sequence: TGTGCCAGCATCTTCGGACGCTCCCAGACCCAGTACTTC.

V and J are TRBV11-2 and TRBJ2-3; 8 bases match TRBD1. The germline V gene has CDR1 SGHAT and CDR2 FQNNGV. Losses at the gene ends were 5 bases for V and 5 bases for J; bases not matched to a gene: 6. The CDR3 sequence is 14 residues long. In DNA form, the CDR3 reads TGTGCCAGCAGCCCAGGGACAGGTGGAGATACGCAGTATTTT. Translation gives CASSPGTGGDTQYF.

The chain employs TRBV2 and TRBJ2-3; D perhaps matches TRBD1 (6 bases). Trimming left V 5 bases short and J 1 base short, with 13 bases between. The CDR3 runs to 15 residues. Germline CDR1 is SNHLY and CDR2 is FYNNEI. In DNA, the CDR3 is TGTGCCAGCAGTTTTGACAGGCCGGGCACAGATACGCAGTATTTT. This encodes CASSFDRPGTDTQYF.

The chain couples TRBV6-1 to TRBJ1-1, with D maybe TRBD1 (6 bases). CDR3 length equals 13 residues. Between the trimmed V and J ends, which lost 4 bases and 5 bases, there was a span of 11 bases. Germline CDR1 MNHNS, CDR2 SASEGT. This CDR3 reads CASSGDKRTEAFF. The CDR3 region has the DNA TGTGCCAGCAGTGGGGACAAGAGAACTGAAGCTTTCTTT.

The chain carries TRBV7-9 and TRBJ1-1, with 11 bases that match TRBD1. The trim removed 5 bases at V and 4 bases at J, leaving 12 bases unmatched. In germline, CDR1 is SEHNR, CDR2 FQNEAQ (reference sequence). This CDR3 region has 17 residues. CDR3 loop: CASSPQGQGATGTEAFF. The CDR3 DNA follows: TGTGCCAGCAGCCCCCAAGGACAGGGGGCGACGGGCACTGAAGCTTTCTTT.

This chain joins TRBV6-5 and TRBJ1-5; 8 positions agree with TRBD1. The CDR3 runs to 14 residues. Per germline, CDR1 MNHEY and CDR2 SVGAGI. V lost 6 bases and J lost 5; bases outside the gene matches: 6. In DNA form, the CDR3 reads TGTGCCAGCAGATCATCAGGGGGCGATCAGCCCCAGCATTTT. This codes for CASRSSGGDQPQHF.

The chain uses TRBV28 and TRBJ2-1; 7 positions match TRBD1. The CDR3 spans 12 residues. The germline gives CDR1 MDHEN, CDR2 SYDVKM. J lost 15 bases, V lost 2 bases, and 7 bases had no gene match. As DNA, the CDR3 is TGTGCCAGCAGTTTAGGCCAACAGGGGTCGTTCTTC. Encoded protein: CASSLGQQGSFF.

V and J are TRBV18 and TRBJ2-1, with D maybe TRBD2 (6 bases). The germline V gene encodes CDR1 KGHSH and CDR2 LQKENI. Trimming shortened V by 3 bases and J by 5 bases, and 8 bases separated the two germline ends. The CDR3 has 13 residues. The CDR3 DNA is TGTGCCAGCTCACCTAGCGGCGACAATGAGCAGTTCTTC. This translates into CASSPSGDNEQFF. Variable domain in full (rest from reference TRBV18 and TRBJ2-1): NAGVMQNPRHLVRRRGQEARLRCSPMKGHSHVYWYRQLPEEGLKFMVYLQKENIIDESGMPKERFSAEFPKEGPSILRIQQVVRGDSAAYFCASSPSGDNEQFFGPGTRLTVL.

The CDR3 bases are TGTGCCAGCAGGAACCGGGTCTCCTCCTACGAGCAGTACTTC. As protein: CASRNRVSSYEQYF. The gene calls are TRBV25-1 and TRBJ2-7; D not resolved. The V end was cut by 6 bases, the J end by 0 bases, with 12 bases between. The CDR3 is 14 amino acids. Germline V gene sequence: CDR1 MGHDK, CDR2 SYGVNS.

The chain links TRBV27 to TRBJ1-4; 8 nucleotides align to TRBD1. J lost 8 bases, V lost 5 bases, and 7 bases had no gene match. Germline-derived CDR1 and CDR2 are MNHEY and SMNVEV (reference sequence). This CDR3 has 14 amino acids. DNA for the CDR3: TGTGCCAGCAGTCCGGGGACAGGCAGGGAAAAACTGTTTTTT. Protein sequence: CASSPGTGREKLFF.

The rearrangement joins TRBV5-1 to TRBJ1-6, with 9 bases fitting TRBD1. The germline V gene encodes CDR1 SGHRS and CDR2 YFSETQ. The ends lost 0 bases at V and 13 bases at J; junction bases unmatched: 11. The length of the CDR3 is 16 residues. In DNA form, the CDR3 reads TGCGCCAGCAGCTTGGCTCAGGGACAGGGTGTATCGCCCCTCCACTTT. Translated: CASSLAQGQGVSPLHF. Full variable domain (remainder filled in from reference TRBV5-1 and TRBJ1-6): KAGVTQTPRYLIKTRGQQVTLSCSPISGHRSVSWYQQTPGQGLQFLFEYFSETQRNKGNFPGRFSGRQFSNSRSEMNVSTLELGDSALYLCASSLAQGQGVSPLHFGNGTRLTVT.

This chain connects TRBV5-1 to TRBJ2-1; the D gene is possibly TRBD2 (5 bases). Per germline, CDR1 SGHRS and CDR2 YFSETQ. This CDR3 is 15 amino acids long. V was trimmed by 0 bases and J by 0 bases, leaving 7 bases between them. The CDR3 here is CASSLGEGSYNEQFF. The CDR3, as DNA: TGCGCCAGCAGCTTGGGTGAGGGCTCCTACAATGAGCAGTTCTTC.

The chain links TRBV28 to TRBJ1-4, with D tentatively TRBD1 (5 bases). Trimming took off 4 bases at V and 5 bases at J, with 14 bases between the two ends. In germline, CDR1 is MDHEN, CDR2 SYDVKM. The CDR3 extends over 15 amino acids. CDR3 in DNA: TGTGCCAGCAGTTCCGGCAGGGATGACAATGAAAAACTGTTTTTT. Amino acids: CASSSGRDDNEKLFF.

The chain employs TRBV27 and TRBJ2-3, with 11 bases that match TRBD2. Trimming removed 8 bases from V and 7 bases from J; junction bases left unmatched: 11. CDR1 is MNHEY and CDR2 is SMNVEV in the germline V gene (reference sequence). CDR3 length: 15 residues. The CDR3 DNA sequence: TGTGCCAGCGGGGGGACTAGCGGCCCTCCCTATACGCAGTATTTT. This translates into CASGGTSGPPYTQYF.

V usage is TRBV7-3 and J usage is TRBJ1-2; 10 bases fit TRBD1. The CDR3 covers 13 residues. The ends lost 5 bases at V and 6 bases at J; junction bases unmatched: 3. CDR1 and CDR2 (germline): SGHTA, FQGTGA. CDR3 protein: CASSRGQGHGYTF. The CDR3 region has the DNA TGTGCCAGCAGCCGGGGACAGGGGCATGGCTACACCTTC.

The V call is TRBV4-1, the J call TRBJ2-7; 7 bases are a match to TRBD1. From germline, CDR1 is MGHRA and CDR2 YSYEKL. The CDR3 is 16 amino acids. V was pared by 3 bases and J by 2 bases, with 10 bases of the junction left unmatched. The CDR3 sequence: CASSQLLGQGAYEQYF. DNA of the CDR3: TGCGCCAGCAGCCAGTTATTGGGGCAGGGGGCCTACGAGCAGTACTTC.

The chain carries TRBV5-1 and TRBJ1-4; no definite D call. The CDR3 has 15 amino acids. CDR1 SGHRS and CDR2 YFSETQ come from the germline V gene. The ends were cut back, 2 bases at V and 0 bases at J, with 8 bases in the middle. The CDR3 DNA reads as TGCGCCAGCAGCTTACGGACTGCAACTAATGAAAAACTGTTTTTT. Translating gives CASSLRTATNEKLFF.

The CDR3 here is CASSPQGLGANYGYTF. In nucleotides, the CDR3 is TGTGCCAGCTCACCCCAGGGCCTAGGGGCCAACTATGGCTACACCTTC. The rearrangement joins TRBV18 to TRBJ1-2, with a tentative D call TRBD1 (5 bases). Germline V gene sequence: CDR1 KGHSH, CDR2 LQKENI. The V end was cut by 3 bases, the J end by 2 bases, with 16 bases between. The CDR3 loop spans 16 amino acids.

This rearrangement joins TRBV5-1 to TRBJ2-2, with unresolved D. V was cut by 4 bases and J by 0 bases, with 10 bases left in between. This CDR3 spans 15 amino acids. The germline V gene encodes CDR1 SGHRS and CDR2 YFSETQ. The DNA of the CDR3 is TGCGCCAGCAGCCCCGGTGGGACGAACACCGGGGAGCTGTTTTTT. Its translation: CASSPGGTNTGELFF.

The chain recombines TRBV29-1 with TRBJ2-5, with D uncertain. Germline-derived CDR1 and CDR2 are SQVTM and ANQGSEA. V was clipped by 7 bases and J by 1 base, with 7 bases between them. The CDR3 has 11 residues. DNA of the CDR3: TGCAGCGGGGCTAGCCAAGAGACCCAGTACTTC. Translated: CSGASQETQYF. The entire variable domain, with the rest obtained from reference TRBV29-1 and TRBJ2-5, is as follows: SAVISQKPSRDICQRGTSLTIQCQVDSQVTMMFWYRQQPGQSLTLIATANQGSEATYESGFVIDKFPISRPNLTFSTLTVSNMSPEDSSIYLCSGASQETQYFGPGTRLLVL.

The rearrangement links TRBV28 to TRBJ2-5, with a possible D match to TRBD1 (6 bases). V was clipped by 6 bases and J by 3 bases, with 11 bases between them. Germline CDR1 MDHEN, CDR2 SYDVKM. The CDR3 covers 13 residues. The CDR3 protein is CASSRDIEETQYF. In DNA form, the CDR3 reads TGTGCCAGCAGCCGGGACATAGAAGAGACCCAGTACTTC.

This clone was found once. The chain carries TRBV29-1 and TRBJ2-1; TRBD1 matches 9 bases. CDR3 size: 15 residues. J lost 7 bases, V lost 2 bases, and 9 bases had no gene match. The germline V gene has CDR1 SQVTM and CDR2 ANQGSEA. The CDR3 region is CSVETPGQGTNEQFF. Here the CDR3 DNA reads TGCAGCGTTGAAACCCCGGGACAGGGAACGAATGAGCAGTTCTTC.

The chain is built from TRBV6-1 and TRBJ1-1; no clear D gene. The CDR3 runs 14 residues. Per the germline V gene, CDR1 is MNHNS and CDR2 is SASEGT. The V end lost 7 bases, the J end lost 1 base, and 13 bases lay between the germline ends. CDR3 amino acids: CASNWAGENTEAFF. CDR3 bases: TGTGCCAGCAATTGGGCAGGAGAGAACACTGAAGCTTTCTTT.

The rearrangement joins TRBV29-1 to TRBJ1-1; 7 positions agree with TRBD1. The germline gives CDR1 SQVTM, CDR2 ANQGSEA. The CDR3 extends over 14 amino acids. The J segment lost 5 bases and the V segment lost 5 bases, leaving 11 bases of the junction unmatched. The CDR3 bases are TGCAGCGTTCAACAGGGGATGAGGAAAACTGAAGCTTTCTTT. It is translated as CSVQQGMRKTEAFF.

V and J are TRBV11-3 and TRBJ2-7, with a weak D call TRBD1 (6 bases). This CDR3 contains 15 residues. The germline V and J ends were trimmed by 5 bases and 3 bases, with 17 bases remaining between them. The germline V gene encodes CDR1 SGHNT and CDR2 YENEEA. CDR3 nucleotides: TGTGCCAGCAGCCCGTCCGGACAGCGGTTCTACGAGCAGTACTTC. Its translation: CASSPSGQRFYEQYF.

The rearrangement joins TRBV5-4 to TRBJ2-3; TRBD2 aligns across 9 bases. This CDR3 is 16 amino acids long. V lost 0 bases and J lost 4; bases outside the gene matches: 6. Germline CDR1 is SGHNT and CDR2 is YYREEE (reference sequence). For the CDR3, the DNA is TGTGCCAGCAGCTTGGAAGTGGCGGGGGGGGCAGATACGCAGTATTTT. Its protein product is CASSLEVAGGADTQYF.

This clone has a single count. The limits of the CDR3 on the DNA are not certain, so only TCRdb's listed CDR3 is given. The rearrangement joins TRBV28 to TRBJ1-5; the table assigns TRBD1, which was not confirmed against the DNA. The CDR3 region is 14 residues in length, termini included. CDR1 is MDHEN and CDR2 is SYDVKM in the germline V gene. The CDR3 protein is CASSFLAGSGAQHF.

A few counts support this clone. J is TRBJ2-7 and V is TRBV2; maybe TRBD2 (6 bases). The CDR3 loop spans 15 amino acids. Germline CDR1 SNHLY, CDR2 FYNNEI. Between the trimmed V and J ends, which lost 0 bases and 3 bases, there was a span of 12 bases. CDR3 nucleotides: TGTGCCAGCAGTGAAGCCGGGACTCGTGACTACGAGCAGTACTTC. Translated: CASSEAGTRDYEQYF.

This chain uses TRBV4-1 with TRBJ2-6; D gene ambiguous. V was shortened by 0 bases and J by 0 bases, with 6 bases between the two germline ends. The germline V gene has CDR1 MGHRA and CDR2 YSYEKL. This CDR3 is built from 16 residues. In nucleotides, the CDR3 is TGCGCCAGCAGCCAAGATATTAGCTCTGGGGCCAACGTCCTGACTTTC. Translating it yields CASSQDISSGANVLTF.